The 32 T cell receptor beta chains in this list originate from one sample, sequenced in a study of blood T cell repertoires in COVID-19. Measured with immunoSEQ multiplex PCR; TCRdb has only the in-frame clones, and not every one. The sample carries roughly 570,000 clones, 70% to 90% recorded once. The sample was peripheral blood. These receptors were collected from a woman aged 45-65 years with COVID-19, enrolled during active disease.

CDR3 bases: TGCAGTGCTAGTCGAGGGCGCTCCTACGAGCAGTACTTC. It specifies CSASRGRSYEQYF. J is TRBJ2-7 and V is TRBV20-1; D is perhaps TRBD2 (5 bases). The CDR3 has 13 residues. Germline V gene lookup returns CDR1 DFQATT and CDR2 SNEGSKA (reference sequence). V shed 3 bases and J shed 0 bases, with 9 bases lying between them.

The chain has TRBV7-9 and TRBJ1-2; possibly TRBD1 for D (5 bases). Trimming shortened V by 5 bases and J by 4 bases, and 20 bases separated the two germline ends. Germline lookup yields CDR1 SEHNR and CDR2 FQNEAQ (reference sequence). The CDR3 sequence is 16 residues long. DNA for the CDR3: TGTGCCAGCAGCCCAGGAGGGGCTAACCGCCTCTATGGCTACACCTTC. Its protein is CASSPGGANRLYGYTF.

The chain links TRBV9 to TRBJ2-2, with D hard to call. With 2 bases removed from V and 3 bases from J, the gap between germline ends came to 8 bases. Germline V CDR1 and CDR2: SGDLS, YYNGEE. CDR3 length equals 14 residues. CDR3 sequence: CASSVLVDTGELFF. The CDR3 DNA is TGTGCCAGCAGCGTTCTAGTCGACACCGGGGAGCTGTTTTTT.

The chain links TRBV6-1 to TRBJ1-3; D not certain. With 0 bases removed from V and 1 base from J, the gap between germline ends came to 13 bases. The germline V gene has CDR1 MNHNS and CDR2 SASEGT. This CDR3 has 17 amino acids. DNA of the CDR3: TGTGCCAGCAGTGAAGCGCTTCCGTGGCTTTCTGGAAACACCATATATTTT. This gives the protein CASSEALPWLSGNTIYF.

The CDR3 protein is CASSYRDFNSPLHF. CDR3 in DNA: TGTGCCAGTAGTTACCGGGACTTTAATTCACCCCTCCACTTT. The J gene is TRBJ1-6, the V gene TRBV19, with D perhaps TRBD1 (5 bases). Trimming cost V 5 bases and J 6 bases, with 11 bases left between them. The CDR3 is 14 residues long. The germline gives CDR1 LNHDA, CDR2 SQIVND (reference sequence).

This chain joins TRBV4-2 and TRBJ1-6; a weak D match, TRBD1 (6 bases). The CDR3 length is 16 residues. The V and J ends lost 0 bases and 8 bases respectively, with 14 bases between them. CDR1 LGHNA and CDR2 YNFKEQ come from the germline V gene. The DNA for the CDR3 is TGTGCCAGCAGCCAAGAATATCGGGACAAGGATTCACCCCTCCACTTT. Translating it yields CASSQEYRDKDSPLHF.

The chain carries TRBV2 and TRBJ1-1, with D tentatively TRBD1 (5 bases). CDR1 and CDR2 (germline): SNHLY, FYNNEI. Trimming removed 1 base at V and 5 bases at J, with 11 bases between. This CDR3 is 14 amino acids long. The CDR3 DNA follows: TGTGCCAGCAGTGAAGATCGTACAGGTACTGAAGCTTTCTTT. Encoded protein: CASSEDRTGTEAFF.

The chain combines TRBV28 with TRBJ1-2; 9 bases map to TRBD1. Losses at the gene ends were 10 bases for V and 2 bases for J; bases not matched to a gene: 5. This CDR3 is 13 amino acids long. The germline V gene encodes CDR1 MDHEN and CDR2 SYDVKM. CDR3 in DNA: TGTGCCACCTTAACAGGGGGCAACTATGGCTACACCTTC. Translated: CATLTGGNYGYTF.

Here the CDR3 DNA reads TGTGCCAGCACCCTCTCTGGGGCCAACGTCCTGACTTTC. Translation gives CASTLSGANVLTF. This chain uses TRBV12-3 or TRBV12-4 with TRBJ2-6; D is unclear. CDR3 length: 13 residues. V was trimmed by 7 bases and J by 0 bases, leaving 4 bases between them.

The chain couples TRBV6-5 to TRBJ1-4; 9 bases line up with TRBD1. V gave up 4 bases and J gave up 11 bases; unmatched junction bases: 5. Germline V gene sequence: CDR1 MNHEY, CDR2 SVGAGI. The CDR3 length is 13 residues. The CDR3 nucleotides are TGTGCCAGCAGTTTCGGGGACAGGGACAAACTGTTTTTT. Its protein product is CASSFGDRDKLFF.

The J gene is TRBJ1-2, the V gene TRBV10-2; TRBD1 matches at 9 bases. The CDR3 runs 13 residues. V dropped 5 bases and J dropped 6; count of bases not matched to a gene: 4. The germline CDR1 and CDR2 sequences are WSHSY and SAAADI. CDR3 loop: CASSRTGVDGYTF. The CDR3 DNA reads as TGCGCCAGCAGTAGGACAGGGGTCGATGGCTACACCTTC.

The genes are TRBV19 and TRBJ1-4; a possible D gene is TRBD1 (5 bases). The CDR3 runs to 13 residues. The ends were cut back, 8 bases at V and 3 bases at J, with 10 bases in the middle. CDR1 LNHDA and CDR2 SQIVND come from the germline V gene (reference sequence). The CDR3 reads CASGREANEKLFF. CDR3 nucleotides: TGTGCCAGTGGCAGGGAAGCTAATGAAAAACTGTTTTTT.

The chain combines TRBV6-6 with TRBJ2-3, with 8 bases that match TRBD2. The CDR3 has 15 amino acids. With 6 bases clipped from V and 0 bases from J, the junction kept 5 bases outside the gene matches. Germline V gives CDR1 MNHNY, CDR2 SVGAGI (reference sequence). The CDR3 DNA reads TGTGCCAGCAGGCAGACTAGCGTTAGCACAGATACGCAGTATTTT. As protein: CASRQTSVSTDTQYF.

This clone was seen just once. The J gene is TRBJ2-1, the V gene TRBV6-6, with D tentatively TRBD2 (6 bases). Per the germline V gene, CDR1 is MNHNY and CDR2 is SVGAGI (reference sequence). The CDR3 covers 15 residues. Trimming took off 0 bases at V and 2 bases at J, with 8 bases between the two ends. The CDR3 loop is CASSYSRTTYNEQFF. CDR3 nucleotide sequence: TGTGCCAGCAGTTACTCAAGGACTACCTACAATGAGCAGTTCTTC.

A remark on this clone: Other DNA variants within this sample encode the same CDR3. The chain has TRBV30 and TRBJ1-2; maybe TRBD1 (5 bases). Trimming stripped 2 bases from V and 4 bases from J, with 11 bases between. This CDR3 region has 13 residues. Looked up from germline, CDR1 is GTSNPN and CDR2 is SVGIG (reference sequence). The CDR3 reads CAWSPGQGYGYTF. DNA for the CDR3: TGTGCCTGGAGTCCTGGGCAGGGCTATGGCTACACCTTC.

The chain couples TRBV6-5 to TRBJ1-6, with a tentative D call TRBD1 (6 bases). V was cut by 8 bases and J by 2 bases, with 10 bases left in between. The CDR3 spans 14 residues. Germline values: CDR1 MNHEY, CDR2 SVGAGI. The chain's CDR3 is CASLDRTYNSPLHF. The CDR3 bases are TGTGCCAGCTTGGACAGAACCTATAATTCACCCCTCCACTTT.

This chain connects TRBV19 to TRBJ2-1, with TRBD1 matching over 12 bases. The CDR3 runs to 15 residues. Losses at the gene ends were 6 bases for V and 6 bases for J; bases not matched to a gene: 6. The germline gives CDR1 LNHDA, CDR2 SQIVND (reference sequence). CDR3 in amino acids: CASRTGTGGFNEQFF. For the CDR3, the DNA is TGTGCCAGTAGGACGGGGACAGGGGGCTTCAATGAGCAGTTCTTC.

The chain combines TRBV11-3 with TRBJ2-7; D might be TRBD1 (5 bases). The CDR3 loop spans 15 amino acids. V lost 5 bases and J 6 bases, leaving 20 bases between the germline ends. Germline assignment: CDR1 SGHNT and CDR2 YENEEA. CDR3 nucleotide sequence: TGTGCCAGCAGCCCCCACGTCTCAGGGTTCGGCGAGCAGTACTTC. Its translation is CASSPHVSGFGEQYF.

This chain links TRBV11-2 with TRBJ2-1; 12 nucleotides agree with TRBD1. Unmatched junction bases numbered 5, after V lost 5 bases and J lost 9 bases. Per germline, CDR1 SGHAT and CDR2 FQNNGV. CDR3 length equals 14 residues. CDR3 in DNA: TGTGCCAGCAGCCGGGGACAGGGGGCGGGTGAGCAGTTCTTC. It specifies CASSRGQGAGEQFF.

The genes are TRBV30 and TRBJ1-2; 7 bases agree with TRBD1. J was trimmed by 0 bases and V by 3 bases; bases with no gene match: 4. The germline CDR1 and CDR2 sequences are GTSNPN and SVGIG (reference sequence). This CDR3 is built from 14 residues. The CDR3 sequence is CAWRGTAANYGYTF. CDR3 nucleotides: TGTGCCTGGAGGGGGACAGCAGCTAACTATGGCTACACCTTC. The full variable domain, completed using reference TRBV30 and TRBJ1-2, is SQTIHQWPATLVQPVGSPLSLECTVEGTSNPNLYWYRQAAGRGLQLLFYSVGIGQISSEVPQNLSASRPQDRQFILSSKKLLLSDSGFYLCAWRGTAANYGYTFGSGTRLTVV.

The V gene is TRBV30, the J gene TRBJ2-7; D possibly corresponds to TRBD1 (6 bases). The CDR3 contains 12 residues. Between the trimmed V and J ends, which lost 4 bases and 3 bases, there was a span of 10 bases. Germline values: CDR1 GTSNPN, CDR2 SVGIG (reference sequence). In DNA form, the CDR3 reads TGTGCCTGGACAGGGGCTTTCTACGAGCAGTACTTC. Amino acid sequence: CAWTGAFYEQYF.

This clone was seen only a few times. This rearrangement joins TRBV2 to TRBJ1-1; 8 nucleotides match TRBD1. Trimming cost V 6 bases and J 7 bases; bases outside gene matches: 10. Germline CDR1 and CDR2: SNHLY and FYNNEI. The CDR3 extends over 14 amino acids. The CDR3 DNA sequence: TGTGCCAGCAGAGTCTCCAGGGGGCAGGTTGAAGCTTTCTTT. It yields the protein CASRVSRGQVEAFF.

The chain is built from TRBV21-1 and TRBJ1-5. TRBV21-1 is classified as a pseudogene. The CDR3 is 16 residues long. This chain's CDR3 is CANPNRHLSGNQPQHF. The CDR3 bases are TGTGCCAACCCCAACCGTCATTTGAGCGGCAATCAGCCCCAGCATTTT.

The chain couples TRBV7-2 to TRBJ1-5; 7 bases fit TRBD1. The CDR3 is 15 residues long. Germline-derived CDR1 and CDR2 are SGHTA and FQGNSA. V shed 5 bases and J 4 bases; nucleotides not matched to a gene: 8. CDR3 region: CASSQGQVSNQPQHF. CDR3 sequence (DNA): TGTGCCAGCAGCCAAGGACAGGTTTCAAATCAGCCCCAGCATTTT. Variable domain in full (rest from reference TRBV7-2 and TRBJ1-5): GAGVSQSPSNKVTEKGKDVELRCDPISGHTALYWYRQSLGQGLEFLIYFQGNSAPDKSGLPSDRFSAERTGGSVSTLTIQRTQQEDSAVYLCASSQGQVSNQPQHFGDGTRLSIL.

The rearrangement links TRBV2 to TRBJ1-1; D might be TRBD1 (5 bases). Trimming took 3 bases from V and 1 from J, leaving 12 bases between them. The CDR3 totals 15 residues. CDR1 and CDR2 from the germline V gene are SNHLY and FYNNEI. CDR3 nucleotides: TGTGCCAGCAGTGATTCGGGGGGACGGAACACTGAAGCTTTCTTT. Translated: CASSDSGGRNTEAFF.

The V and J genes are TRBV3-1 (or the pseudogene TRBV3-2) and TRBJ2-7; perhaps TRBD1 as D (6 bases). The germline V gene has CDR1 LGHDT and CDR2 YNNKEL (reference sequence). The germline V and J ends were trimmed by 1 base and 5 bases, with 15 bases remaining between them. The length of the CDR3 is 15 residues. The CDR3 bases are TGTGCCAGCAGCCAAGCCCCGCAGGGGATGGACGAGCAGTACTTC. Translated, it gives CASSQAPQGMDEQYF.

The V and J genes are TRBV3-1 (or the pseudogene TRBV3-2) and TRBJ2-6; D is possibly TRBD1 (6 bases). Trimming stripped 5 bases from V and 4 bases from J, with 12 bases between. Germline CDR1 reads LGHDT; CDR2 reads YNNKEL (reference sequence). This CDR3 contains 15 residues. The CDR3 region has the DNA TGTGCCAGCAGCGCAGGGGTGGCCGGGGCCAACGTCCTGACTTTC. This codes for CASSAGVAGANVLTF.

This sequence joins TRBV30 and TRBJ1-1; no firm D call. CDR1 is GTSNPN, CDR2 SVGIG, per germline (reference sequence). The CDR3 runs 13 residues. Deletions cut 3 bases from V and 4 bases from J, with 12 bases between. CDR3 loop: CAWRSVAGTEAFF. CDR3 bases: TGTGCCTGGAGGTCGGTGGCGGGCACTGAAGCTTTCTTT.

In this sample, this clone turned up once. The chain recombines TRBV18 with TRBJ1-2; TRBD1 agrees at 12 bases. Looked up from germline, CDR1 is KGHSH and CDR2 is LQKENI. This CDR3 has 14 residues. Trimming removed 0 bases from V and 7 bases from J; junction bases left unmatched: 0. The CDR3 sequence: CASSPPGQGAGYTF. CDR3 sequence (DNA): TGTGCCAGCTCACCACCGGGACAGGGGGCTGGCTACACCTTC.

The chain links TRBV4-2 to TRBJ1-2, with D tentatively TRBD1 (5 bases). The CDR3 totals 13 residues. Trimming took 3 bases from V and 3 from J, leaving 8 bases between them. The germline V gene has CDR1 LGHNA and CDR2 YNFKEQ. The CDR3 bases are TGTGCCAGCAGCCAGGGGCAGTACTATGGCTACACCTTC. Protein sequence: CASSQGQYYGYTF.

The chain carries TRBV7-9 and TRBJ2-1; maybe TRBD2 (6 bases). Trimming left V 6 bases short and J 1 base short, with 10 bases between. The CDR3 totals 14 residues. Germline assignment: CDR1 SEHNR and CDR2 FQNEAQ (reference sequence). In nucleotides, the CDR3 is TGTGCCAGCAGGCTAGCGAGTTCCTACAATGAGCAGTTCTTC. Translation: CASRLASSYNEQFF.

The chain employs TRBV5-1 and TRBJ2-5; possibly TRBD1 for D (7 bases). From germline, CDR1 is SGHRS and CDR2 YFSETQ. V gave up 0 bases and J gave up 3 bases, with 9 bases separating them. The CDR3 loop spans 14 amino acids. CDR3 DNA sequence: TGCGCCAGCAGCTTGGGCAGGGGGGAAGAGACCCAGTACTTC. Translation gives CASSLGRGEETQYF.